This TCR beta chain is drawn from a study of T cells in Graves' hyperthyroidism and ophthalmopathy. A lack of ophthalmopathy progression within 18 months defined stable Graves' hyperthyroidism. Uncontrolled infection, other autoimmune disease, pregnancy and lactation each barred patients from inclusion. Diagnostic decisions used clinical symptoms, serum thyroxine and TRAb, thyroid ultrasound and orbital computed tomography. The CDR3 is 19 amino acids. With 4 bases clipped from V and 4 bases from J, the junction kept 14 bases outside the gene matches. Germline V gene sequence: CDR1 LNHDA, CDR2 SQIVND (reference sequence). Study-wide findings and caveats: Blood also held most thyroid clonotypes expanded beyond 0.001.

Template material for amplifying TCR beta CDR3 regions consisted of RNA transcripts. The TCR CDR3 was amplified in a first-round RT-PCR using the HTBI primer set. TCRdb ran MiXCR on the multiplex PCR reads and lists one entry per CDR3 protein. The sample holds 610,000 or so distinct CDR3 sequences; about half are singletons and the top ten take approximately 8.4%. To note about this clonotype: The antigen is unknown.

The sample consisted of peripheral blood or thyroid tissue (not recorded which). This TCR was sampled from a woman under 30 with Graves' hyperthyroidism. The chain carries TRBV19 and TRBJ2-1; TRBD2 aligns across 12 bases. The CDR3 reads CASSTGTSGYPLLYNEQFF. CDR3 DNA sequence: TGTGCCAGTAGTACCGGGACTAGCGGGTACCCCTTATTATACAATGAGCAGTTCTTC.